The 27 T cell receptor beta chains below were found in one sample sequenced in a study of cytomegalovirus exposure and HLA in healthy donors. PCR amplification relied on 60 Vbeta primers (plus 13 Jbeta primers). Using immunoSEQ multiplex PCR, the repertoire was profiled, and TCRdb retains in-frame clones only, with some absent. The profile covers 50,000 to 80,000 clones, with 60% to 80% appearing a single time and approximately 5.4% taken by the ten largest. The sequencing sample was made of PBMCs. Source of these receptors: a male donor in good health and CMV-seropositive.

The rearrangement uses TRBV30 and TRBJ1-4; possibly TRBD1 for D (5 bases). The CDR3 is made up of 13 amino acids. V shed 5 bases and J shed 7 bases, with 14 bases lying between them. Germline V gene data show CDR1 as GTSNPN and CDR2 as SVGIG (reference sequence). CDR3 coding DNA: TGTGCCTGGGGGGGGACGGGAGGTGAAAAACTGTTTTTT. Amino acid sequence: CAWGGTGGEKLFF.

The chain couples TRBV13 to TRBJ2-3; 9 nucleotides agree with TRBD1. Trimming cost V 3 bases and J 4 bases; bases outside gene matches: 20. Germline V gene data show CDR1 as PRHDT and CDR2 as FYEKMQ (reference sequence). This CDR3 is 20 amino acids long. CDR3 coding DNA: TGTGCCAGCAGCTTCCGAATACCATACTCGACGGGACAGGGACCAGATACGCAGTATTTT. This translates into CASSFRIPYSTGQGPDTQYF.

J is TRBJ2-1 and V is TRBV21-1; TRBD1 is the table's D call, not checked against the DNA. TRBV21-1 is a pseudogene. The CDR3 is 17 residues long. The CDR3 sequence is CASSKAPWQGNYNEQFF. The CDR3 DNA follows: TGTGCCAGCAGCAAAGCGCCTTGGCAGGGTAACTACAATGAGCAGTTCTTC.

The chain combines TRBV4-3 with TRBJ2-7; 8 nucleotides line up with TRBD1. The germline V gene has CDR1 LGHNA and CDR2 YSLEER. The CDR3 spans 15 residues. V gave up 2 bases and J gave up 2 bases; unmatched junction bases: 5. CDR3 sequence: CASSQWWTGPYEQYF. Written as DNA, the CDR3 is TGCGCCAGCAGCCAATGGTGGACAGGGCCCTACGAGCAGTACTTC.

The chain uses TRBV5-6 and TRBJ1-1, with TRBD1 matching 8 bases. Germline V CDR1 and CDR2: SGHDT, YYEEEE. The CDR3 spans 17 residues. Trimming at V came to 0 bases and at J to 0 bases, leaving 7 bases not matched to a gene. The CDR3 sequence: CASSLAGQGWVNTEAFF. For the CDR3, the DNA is TGTGCCAGCAGCTTGGCCGGACAGGGCTGGGTGAACACTGAAGCTTTCTTT.

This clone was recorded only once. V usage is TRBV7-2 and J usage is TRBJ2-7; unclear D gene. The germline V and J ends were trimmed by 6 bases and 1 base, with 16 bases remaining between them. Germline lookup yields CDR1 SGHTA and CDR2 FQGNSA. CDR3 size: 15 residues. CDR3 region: CASRSSRPLSYEQYF. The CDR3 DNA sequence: TGTGCCAGCAGATCGAGTCGCCCCCTTTCCTACGAGCAGTACTTC.

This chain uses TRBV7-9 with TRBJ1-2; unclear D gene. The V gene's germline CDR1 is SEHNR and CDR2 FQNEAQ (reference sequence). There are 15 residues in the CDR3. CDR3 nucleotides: TGTTCCGGAGGCATCCCTCGAGGCTTGGACTATGGCTACACCTTC. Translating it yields CSGGIPRGLDYGYTF.

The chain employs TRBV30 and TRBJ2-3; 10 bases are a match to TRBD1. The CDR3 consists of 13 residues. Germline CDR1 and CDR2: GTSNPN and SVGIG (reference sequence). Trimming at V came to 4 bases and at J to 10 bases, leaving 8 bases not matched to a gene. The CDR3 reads CAWIPLDRGAQYF. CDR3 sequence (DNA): TGTGCCTGGATCCCATTGGACAGGGGGGCGCAGTATTTT.

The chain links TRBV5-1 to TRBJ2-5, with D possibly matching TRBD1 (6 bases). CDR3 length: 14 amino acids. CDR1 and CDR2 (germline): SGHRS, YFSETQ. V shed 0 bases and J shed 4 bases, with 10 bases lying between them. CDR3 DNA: TGCGCCAGCAGCTTGGGCAGGGGTGGAGAGACCCAGTACTTC. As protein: CASSLGRGGETQYF.

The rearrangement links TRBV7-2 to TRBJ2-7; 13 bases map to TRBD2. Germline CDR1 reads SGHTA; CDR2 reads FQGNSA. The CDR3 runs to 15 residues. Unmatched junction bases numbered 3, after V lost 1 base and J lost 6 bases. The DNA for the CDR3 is TGTGCCAGCAGCTTAGGACTAGCGGGGGGCGGCGAGCAGTACTTC. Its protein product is CASSLGLAGGGEQYF. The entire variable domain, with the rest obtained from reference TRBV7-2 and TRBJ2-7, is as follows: GAGVSQSPSNKVTEKGKDVELRCDPISGHTALYWYRQSLGQGLEFLIYFQGNSAPDKSGLPSDRFSAERTGGSVSTLTIQRTQQEDSAVYLCASSLGLAGGGEQYFGPGTRLTVT.

The CDR3 spells CASSIGVLDSTDTQYF. CDR3 bases: TGTGCCAGTAGTATAGGGGTTCTGGACTCCACAGATACGCAGTATTTT. The rearrangement joins TRBV19 to TRBJ2-3; a weak D match, TRBD2 (5 bases). The CDR3 totals 16 residues. V lost 1 base, J lost 2 bases, and 13 bases lay in between. Germline V gene sequence: CDR1 LNHDA, CDR2 SQIVND (reference sequence). The whole variable domain, remainder taken from reference TRBV19 and TRBJ2-3, is DGGITQSPKYLFRKEGQNVTLSCEQNLNHDAMYWYRQDPGQGLRLIYYSQIVNDFQKGDIAEGYSVSREKKESFPLTVTSAQKNPTAFYLCASSIGVLDSTDTQYFGPGTRLTVL.

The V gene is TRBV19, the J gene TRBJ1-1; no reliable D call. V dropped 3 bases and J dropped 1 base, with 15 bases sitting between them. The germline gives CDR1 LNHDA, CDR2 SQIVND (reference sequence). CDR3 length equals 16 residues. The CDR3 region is CASSIEASTKNTEAFF. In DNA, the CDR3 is TGTGCCAGTAGTATTGAGGCGTCTACAAAGAACACTGAAGCTTTCTTT.

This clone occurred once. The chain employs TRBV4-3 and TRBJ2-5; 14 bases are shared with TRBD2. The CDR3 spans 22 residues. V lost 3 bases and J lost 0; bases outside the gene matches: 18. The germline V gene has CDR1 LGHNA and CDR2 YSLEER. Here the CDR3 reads CASSHLPSRGLAGDGYQETQYF. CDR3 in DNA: TGCGCCAGCAGCCACCTGCCCTCAAGGGGACTAGCGGGGGACGGGTACCAAGAGACCCAGTACTTC.

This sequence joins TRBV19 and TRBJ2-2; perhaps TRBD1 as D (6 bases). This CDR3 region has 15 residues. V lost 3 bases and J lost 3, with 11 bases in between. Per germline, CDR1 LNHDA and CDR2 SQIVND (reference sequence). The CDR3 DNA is TGTGCCAGTAGTATTGGGACACTTTACACCGGGGAGCTGTTTTTT. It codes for CASSIGTLYTGELFF. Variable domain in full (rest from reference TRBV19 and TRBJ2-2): DGGITQSPKYLFRKEGQNVTLSCEQNLNHDAMYWYRQDPGQGLRLIYYSQIVNDFQKGDIAEGYSVSREKKESFPLTVTSAQKNPTAFYLCASSIGTLYTGELFFGEGSRLTVL.

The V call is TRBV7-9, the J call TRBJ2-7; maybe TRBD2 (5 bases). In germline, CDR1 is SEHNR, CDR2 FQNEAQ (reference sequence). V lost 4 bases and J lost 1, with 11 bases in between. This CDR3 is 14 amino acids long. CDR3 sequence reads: CASSSRETSYEQYF. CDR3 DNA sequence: TGTGCCAGCAGCTCGAGGGAAACTTCCTACGAGCAGTACTTC.

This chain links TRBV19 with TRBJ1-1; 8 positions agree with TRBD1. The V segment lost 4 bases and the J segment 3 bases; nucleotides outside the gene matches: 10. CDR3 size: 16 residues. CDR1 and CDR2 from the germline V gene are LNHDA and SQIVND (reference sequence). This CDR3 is CASSRTGGTAYTEAFF. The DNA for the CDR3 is TGTGCCAGTAGTAGAACAGGGGGGACGGCTTACACTGAAGCTTTCTTT.

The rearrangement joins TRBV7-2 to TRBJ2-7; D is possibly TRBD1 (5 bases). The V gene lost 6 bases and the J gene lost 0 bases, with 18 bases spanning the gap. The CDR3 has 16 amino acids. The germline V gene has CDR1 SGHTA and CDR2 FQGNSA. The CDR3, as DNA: TGTGCCAGCAGTACCACACAGGTAACCGCCTCCTACGAGCAGTACTTC. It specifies CASSTTQVTASYEQYF.

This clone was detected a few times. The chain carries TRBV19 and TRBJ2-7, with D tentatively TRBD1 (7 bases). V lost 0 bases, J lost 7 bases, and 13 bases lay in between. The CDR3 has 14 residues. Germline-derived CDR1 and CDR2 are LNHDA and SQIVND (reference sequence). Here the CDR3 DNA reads TGTGCCAGTAGTATAGACTCGACAGGGAGGGAGCAGTACTTC. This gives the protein CASSIDSTGREQYF.

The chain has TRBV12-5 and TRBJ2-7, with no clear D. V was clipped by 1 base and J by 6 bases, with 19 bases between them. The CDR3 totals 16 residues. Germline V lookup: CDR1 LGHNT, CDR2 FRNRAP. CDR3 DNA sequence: TGTGCTAGTGGTTTGGCCACCTCGGAGAGTAGCCGCGAGCAGTACTTC. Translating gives CASGLATSESSREQYF.

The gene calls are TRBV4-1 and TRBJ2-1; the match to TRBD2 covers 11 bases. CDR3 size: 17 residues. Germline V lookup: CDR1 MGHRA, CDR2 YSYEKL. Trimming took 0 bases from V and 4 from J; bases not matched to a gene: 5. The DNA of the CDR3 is TGCGCCAGCAGCCAAGAGGGATTAGCGGGGGGGTACAATGAGCAGTTCTTC. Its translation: CASSQEGLAGGYNEQFF.

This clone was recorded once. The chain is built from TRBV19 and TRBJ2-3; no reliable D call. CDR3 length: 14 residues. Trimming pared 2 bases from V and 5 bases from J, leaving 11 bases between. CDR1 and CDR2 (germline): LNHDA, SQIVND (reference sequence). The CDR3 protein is CASSIRSARDTQYF. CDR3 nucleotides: TGTGCCAGTAGTATACGGTCAGCTAGAGATACGCAGTATTTT.

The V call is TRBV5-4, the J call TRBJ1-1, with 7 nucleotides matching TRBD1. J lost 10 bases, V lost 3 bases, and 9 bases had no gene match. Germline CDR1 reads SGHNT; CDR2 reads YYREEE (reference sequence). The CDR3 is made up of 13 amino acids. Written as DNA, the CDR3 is TGTGCCAGCAGCTCCCTGGAGGGGGCCGGAGCTTTCTTT. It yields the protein CASSSLEGAGAFF.

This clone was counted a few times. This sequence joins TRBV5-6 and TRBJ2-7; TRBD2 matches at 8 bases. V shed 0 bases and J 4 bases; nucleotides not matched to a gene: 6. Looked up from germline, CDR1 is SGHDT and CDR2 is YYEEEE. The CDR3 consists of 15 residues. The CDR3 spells CASSLVLGGAYEQYF. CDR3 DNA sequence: TGTGCCAGCAGCTTGGTTCTCGGGGGGGCTTACGAGCAGTACTTC.

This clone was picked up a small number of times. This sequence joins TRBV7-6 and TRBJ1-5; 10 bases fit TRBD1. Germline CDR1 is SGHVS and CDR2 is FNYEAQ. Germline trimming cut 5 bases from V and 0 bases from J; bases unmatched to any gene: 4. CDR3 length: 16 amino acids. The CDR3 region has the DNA TGTGCCAGCAGCCGAGGACAGGGGGGTAGCAATCAGCCCCAGCATTTT. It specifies CASSRGQGGSNQPQHF. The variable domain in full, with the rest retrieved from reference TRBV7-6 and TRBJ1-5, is GAGVSQSPRYKVTKRGQDVALRCDPISGHVSLYWYRQALGQGPEFLTYFNYEAQQDKSGLPNDRFSAERPEGSISTLTIQRTEQRDSAMYRCASSRGQGGSNQPQHFGDGTRLSIL.

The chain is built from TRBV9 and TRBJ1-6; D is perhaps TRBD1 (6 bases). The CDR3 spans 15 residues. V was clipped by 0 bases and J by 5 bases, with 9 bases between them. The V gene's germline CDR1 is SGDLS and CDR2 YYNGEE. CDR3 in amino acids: CASSVGGLHNSPLHF. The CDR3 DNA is TGTGCCAGCAGCGTAGGGGGGCTACATAATTCACCCCTCCACTTT.

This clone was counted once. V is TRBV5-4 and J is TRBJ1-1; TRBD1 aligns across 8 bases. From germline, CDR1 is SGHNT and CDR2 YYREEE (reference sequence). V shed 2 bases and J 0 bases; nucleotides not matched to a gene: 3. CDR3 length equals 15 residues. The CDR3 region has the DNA TGTGCCAGCAGCTTCAGGGGGCAAATGAACACTGAAGCTTTCTTT. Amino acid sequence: CASSFRGQMNTEAFF.

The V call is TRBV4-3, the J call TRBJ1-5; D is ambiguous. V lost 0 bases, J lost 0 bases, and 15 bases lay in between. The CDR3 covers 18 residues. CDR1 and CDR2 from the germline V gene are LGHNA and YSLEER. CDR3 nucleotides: TGCGCCAGCAGCCAAGATTTGTTACAGACAAGTAGCAATCAGCCCCAGCATTTT. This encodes CASSQDLLQTSSNQPQHF.